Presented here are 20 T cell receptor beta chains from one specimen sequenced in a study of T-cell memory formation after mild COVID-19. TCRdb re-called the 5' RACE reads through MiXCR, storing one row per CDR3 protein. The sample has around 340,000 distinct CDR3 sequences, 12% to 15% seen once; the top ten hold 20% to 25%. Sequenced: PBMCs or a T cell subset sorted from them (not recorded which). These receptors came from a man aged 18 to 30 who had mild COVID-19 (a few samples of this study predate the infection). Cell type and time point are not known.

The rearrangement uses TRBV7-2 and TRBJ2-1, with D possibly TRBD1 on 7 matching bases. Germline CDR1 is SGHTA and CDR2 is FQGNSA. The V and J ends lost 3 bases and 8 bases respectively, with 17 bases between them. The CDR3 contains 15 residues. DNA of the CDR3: TGTGCCAGCAGCTTCTACAGGGGAGGTGGGCATGAGCAGTTCTTC. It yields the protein CASSFYRGGGHEQFF.

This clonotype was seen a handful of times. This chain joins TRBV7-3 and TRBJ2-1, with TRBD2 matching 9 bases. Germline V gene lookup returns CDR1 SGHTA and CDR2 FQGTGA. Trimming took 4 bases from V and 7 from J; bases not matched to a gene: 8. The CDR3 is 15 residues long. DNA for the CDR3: TGTGCCAGCAGCTCTAAGCGGGGGGCCGCGAATGAGCAGTTCTTC. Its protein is CASSSKRGAANEQFF.

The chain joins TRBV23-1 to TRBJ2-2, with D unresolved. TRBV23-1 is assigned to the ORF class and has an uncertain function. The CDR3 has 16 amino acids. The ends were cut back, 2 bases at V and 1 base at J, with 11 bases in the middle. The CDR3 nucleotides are TGCGCCAGCAGTCAAGTCGAGGACGGGAACACCGGGGAGCTGTTTTTT. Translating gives CASSQVEDGNTGELFF.

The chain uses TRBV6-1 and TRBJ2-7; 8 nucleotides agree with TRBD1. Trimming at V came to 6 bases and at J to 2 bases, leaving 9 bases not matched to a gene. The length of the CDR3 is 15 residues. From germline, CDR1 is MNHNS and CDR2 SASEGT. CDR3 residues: CASRETGAGTYEQYV. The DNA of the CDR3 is TGTGCCAGCAGAGAGACAGGGGCTGGGACCTACGAGCAGTACGTC.

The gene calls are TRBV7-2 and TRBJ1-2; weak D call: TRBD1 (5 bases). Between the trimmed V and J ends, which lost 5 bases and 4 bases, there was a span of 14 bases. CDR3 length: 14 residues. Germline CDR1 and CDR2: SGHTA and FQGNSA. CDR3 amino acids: CASSNYDSLYGYTF. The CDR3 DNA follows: TGTGCCAGCAGCAACTACGACAGCCTCTATGGCTACACCTTC.

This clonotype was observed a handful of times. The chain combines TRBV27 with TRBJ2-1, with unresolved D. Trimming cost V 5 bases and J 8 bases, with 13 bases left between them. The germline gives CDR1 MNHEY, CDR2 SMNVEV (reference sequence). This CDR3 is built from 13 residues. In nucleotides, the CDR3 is TGTGCCAGCAGTGCGTTAAATGGGTATGAGCAGTTCTTC. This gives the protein CASSALNGYEQFF.

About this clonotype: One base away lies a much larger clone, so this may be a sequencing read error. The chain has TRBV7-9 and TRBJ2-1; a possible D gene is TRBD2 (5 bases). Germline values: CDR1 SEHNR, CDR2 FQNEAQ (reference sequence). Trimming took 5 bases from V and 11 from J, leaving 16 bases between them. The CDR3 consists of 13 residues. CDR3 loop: CASSRALRDKQFF. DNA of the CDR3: TGTGCCAGCAGCCGGGCTCTGAGGGATAAGCAGTTCTTC.

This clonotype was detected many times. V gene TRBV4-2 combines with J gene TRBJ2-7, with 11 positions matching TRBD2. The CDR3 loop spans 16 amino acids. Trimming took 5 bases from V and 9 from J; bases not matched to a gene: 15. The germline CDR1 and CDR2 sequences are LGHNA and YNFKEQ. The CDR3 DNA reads TGTGCCAGCAGCGAGATCGTGACTAGCGGGGCTCAGGTGCAGTACTTC. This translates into CASSEIVTSGAQVQYF.

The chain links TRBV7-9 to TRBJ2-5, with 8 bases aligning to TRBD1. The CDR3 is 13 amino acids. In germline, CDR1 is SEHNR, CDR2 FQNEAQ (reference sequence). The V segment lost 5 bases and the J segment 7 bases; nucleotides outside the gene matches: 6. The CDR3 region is CASSKQGAGTQYF. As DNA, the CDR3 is TGTGCCAGCAGCAAGCAGGGGGCTGGGACCCAGTACTTC.

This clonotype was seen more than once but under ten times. This CDR3 reads CASRGQGAVTGELFF. The DNA of the CDR3 is TGTGCCAGCCGCGGACAGGGGGCCGTCACCGGGGAGCTGTTTTTT. This chain links TRBV6-5 with TRBJ2-2; TRBD1 aligns across 11 bases. The CDR3 runs to 15 residues. CDR1 and CDR2 from the germline V gene are MNHEY and SVGAGI. With V trimmed by 8 bases and J by 4 bases, 6 bases remained unmatched.

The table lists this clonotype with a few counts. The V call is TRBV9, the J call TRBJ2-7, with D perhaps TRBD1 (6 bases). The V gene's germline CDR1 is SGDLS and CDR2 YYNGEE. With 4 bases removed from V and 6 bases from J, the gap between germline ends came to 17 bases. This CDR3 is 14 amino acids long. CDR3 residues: CASSPEGDHGEQYV. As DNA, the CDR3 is TGTGCCAGCAGCCCAGAGGGGGACCATGGCGAGCAGTACGTC.

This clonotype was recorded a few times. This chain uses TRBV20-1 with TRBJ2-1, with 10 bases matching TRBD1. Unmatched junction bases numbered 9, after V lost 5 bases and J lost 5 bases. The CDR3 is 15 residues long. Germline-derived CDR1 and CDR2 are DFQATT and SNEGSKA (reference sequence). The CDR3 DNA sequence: TGCAGTGCTCTGAACTCCGACAGGGGGCACAATGAGCAGTTCTTC. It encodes CSALNSDRGHNEQFF.

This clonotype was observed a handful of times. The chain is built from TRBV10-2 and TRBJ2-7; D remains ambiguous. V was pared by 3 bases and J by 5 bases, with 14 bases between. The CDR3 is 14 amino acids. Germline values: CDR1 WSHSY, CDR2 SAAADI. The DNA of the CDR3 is TGCGCCAGCAGTGATCACGGACGCCTTGACGAGCAGTACTTC. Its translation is CASSDHGRLDEQYF.

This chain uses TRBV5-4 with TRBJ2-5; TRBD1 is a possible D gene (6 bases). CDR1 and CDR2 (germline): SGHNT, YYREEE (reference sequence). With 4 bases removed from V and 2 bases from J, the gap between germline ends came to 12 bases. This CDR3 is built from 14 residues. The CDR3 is CASSHVTGQETQYF. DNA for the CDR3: TGTGCCAGCAGCCACGTTACAGGGCAAGAGACCCAGTACTTC.

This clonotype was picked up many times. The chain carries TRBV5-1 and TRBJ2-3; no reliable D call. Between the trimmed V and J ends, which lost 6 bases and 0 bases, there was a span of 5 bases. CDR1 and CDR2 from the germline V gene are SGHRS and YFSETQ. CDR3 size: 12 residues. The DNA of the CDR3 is TGCGCCAGCAAAACTAGCACAGATACGCAGTATTTT. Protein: CASKTSTDTQYF.

The CDR3 is CASSLTSGSPVGETQYF. The CDR3, as DNA: TGTGCCAGCAGCTTAACTAGCGGGAGCCCAGTGGGAGAGACCCAGTACTTC. The genes are TRBV5-4 and TRBJ2-5; TRBD2 agrees at 11 bases. The CDR3 length is 17 residues. Looked up from germline, CDR1 is SGHNT and CDR2 is YYREEE (reference sequence). V lost 2 bases to trimming and J lost 4 bases; unmatched junction nucleotides: 10.

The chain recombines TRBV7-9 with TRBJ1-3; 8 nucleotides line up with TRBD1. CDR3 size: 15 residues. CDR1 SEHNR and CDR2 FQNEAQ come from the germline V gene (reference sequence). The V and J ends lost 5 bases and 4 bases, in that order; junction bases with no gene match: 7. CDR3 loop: CASSPWDRQGNTIYF. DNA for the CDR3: TGTGCCAGCAGCCCATGGGACAGGCAAGGAAACACCATATATTTT.

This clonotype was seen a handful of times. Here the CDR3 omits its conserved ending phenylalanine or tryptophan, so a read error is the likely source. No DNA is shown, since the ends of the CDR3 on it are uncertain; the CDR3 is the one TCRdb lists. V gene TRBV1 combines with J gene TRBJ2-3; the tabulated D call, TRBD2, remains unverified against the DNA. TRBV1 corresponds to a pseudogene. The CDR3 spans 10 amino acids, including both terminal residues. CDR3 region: CTSSQGEEYL.

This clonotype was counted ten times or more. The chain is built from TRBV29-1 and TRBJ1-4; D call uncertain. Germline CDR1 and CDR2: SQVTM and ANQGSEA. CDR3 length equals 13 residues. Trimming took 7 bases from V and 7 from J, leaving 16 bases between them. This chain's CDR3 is CSACEPLGEKLFF. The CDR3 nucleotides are TGCAGCGCCTGCGAACCTTTGGGTGAAAAACTGTTTTTT. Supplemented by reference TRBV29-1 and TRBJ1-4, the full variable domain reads SAVISQKPSRDICQRGTSLTIQCQVDSQVTMMFWYRQQPGQSLTLIATANQGSEATYESGFVIDKFPISRPNLTFSTLTVSNMSPEDSSIYLCSACEPLGEKLFFGSGTQLSVL.

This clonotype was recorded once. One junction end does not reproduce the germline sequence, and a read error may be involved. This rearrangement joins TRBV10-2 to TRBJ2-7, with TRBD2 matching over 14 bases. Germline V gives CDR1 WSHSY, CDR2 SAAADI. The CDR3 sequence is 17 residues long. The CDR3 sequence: CASSSRLAGGSGYEQYF. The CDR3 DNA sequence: TGTGCCAGCAGTAGTCGACTAGCGGGGGGGTCGGGCTACGAGCAGTACTTC.